This T cell receptor beta chain was found in a study of blood T cell repertoires in COVID-19. Study in general: The samples span acute and convalescent COVID-19 from the United States, Italy and Spain. From T cells, B-cell-depleted T cells, or PBMCs came the material, which was cDNA or gDNA.

Clones were sequenced by immunoSEQ multiplex PCR, and TCRdb holds only the in-frame ones, with some missing. Of some 120,000 clones listed, roughly 85% were seen once; the top ten hold roughly 4%. Germline V gene data show CDR1 as SNHLY and CDR2 as FYNNEI. Trimming left V 6 bases short and J 5 bases short, with 15 bases between. The CDR3 has 14 residues. Sample: peripheral blood. This chain links TRBV2 with TRBJ2-3; TRBD1 is a possible D gene (5 bases). The TCR comes from a human donor in a cohort sampled during active COVID-19. CDR3 sequence (DNA): TGTGCCAGCAGCTATAGCCAGGGAAGAGATACGCAGTATTTT. As protein: CASSYSQGRDTQYF.